Below, 27 T cell receptor beta chains from the same sample are listed, as sequenced in a study of technical replicates of blood from a few donors. Data came from immunoSEQ multiplex PCR; TCRdb stores just in-frame clones and leaves some out. The table shows roughly 70,000 clones, with 95% to 97% occurring only once. Sequenced input: T cells isolated from PBMCs. All receptors come from a human donor in good health.

Here the CDR3 reads CASSLDHGLTEAFF. DNA of the CDR3: TGTGCCAGCAGCTTAGATCATGGGCTCACTGAAGCTTTCTTT. The chain joins TRBV11-2 to TRBJ1-1; D call uncertain. The germline CDR1 and CDR2 sequences are SGHAT and FQNNGV. V was clipped by 0 bases and J by 4 bases, with 9 bases between them. The CDR3 consists of 14 residues.

V is TRBV5-1 and J is TRBJ2-7; 11 bases are shared with TRBD2. Germline V lookup: CDR1 SGHRS, CDR2 YFSETQ. The CDR3 consists of 14 residues. Trimming cost V 4 bases and J 4 bases; bases outside gene matches: 4. CDR3 protein: CASSGTSGMYEQYF. CDR3 bases: TGCGCCAGCAGCGGGACTAGCGGAATGTACGAGCAGTACTTC.

The rearrangement uses TRBV25-1 and TRBJ1-4; the match to TRBD1 covers 9 bases. Germline assignment: CDR1 MGHDK and CDR2 SYGVNS. The V segment lost 4 bases and the J segment 5 bases; nucleotides outside the gene matches: 2. The CDR3 runs 14 residues. The CDR3 here is CASSGQGGNEKLFF. The CDR3 coding sequence is TGTGCCAGCAGTGGACAGGGGGGGAATGAAAAACTGTTTTTT.

Here the CDR3 DNA reads TGTGCCAGCAGCTTAGTTACACTGACAAACAATGAGCAGTTCTTC. Protein sequence: CASSLVTLTNNEQFF. The rearrangement uses TRBV7-8 and TRBJ2-1; no clear D. The length of the CDR3 is 15 residues. The V gene lost 1 base and the J gene lost 5 bases, with 12 bases spanning the gap. Germline CDR1 is SGHVS and CDR2 is FQNEAQ.

This chain uses TRBV7-9 with TRBJ2-5; 8 bases align to TRBD2. The J segment lost 5 bases and the V segment lost 5 bases, leaving 4 bases of the junction unmatched. This CDR3 has 13 amino acids. Germline V CDR1 and CDR2: SEHNR, FQNEAQ (reference sequence). CDR3 nucleotides: TGTGCCAGCAGCGGCGGGACTAGGGAGACCCAGTACTTC. It is translated as CASSGGTRETQYF.

The chain couples TRBV30 to TRBJ2-7, with a possible D match to TRBD1 (7 bases). The CDR3 totals 13 residues. Trimming shortened V by 2 bases and J by 9 bases, and 17 bases separated the two germline ends. Germline lookup yields CDR1 GTSNPN and CDR2 SVGIG (reference sequence). The CDR3 DNA follows: TGTGCCTGGAGTCCCAGGACAGGCGGGGTGCAGTACTTC. Translated, it gives CAWSPRTGGVQYF.

The rearrangement joins TRBV30 to TRBJ2-7, with 9 bases fitting TRBD1. The germline gives CDR1 GTSNPN, CDR2 SVGIG (reference sequence). Trimming cost V 1 base and J 9 bases; bases outside gene matches: 4. CDR3 length: 12 residues. Here the CDR3 DNA reads TGTGCCTGGAGTGGACAGGGGGACAGGCAGTACTTC. Translated, it gives CAWSGQGDRQYF. The full variable domain, rest sourced from reference TRBV30 and TRBJ2-7, is SQTIHQWPATLVQPVGSPLSLECTVEGTSNPNLYWYRQAAGRGLQLLFYSVGIGQISSEVPQNLSASRPQDRQFILSSKKLLLSDSGFYLCAWSGQGDRQYFGPGTRLTVT.

The chain links TRBV4-3 to TRBJ1-5; possibly TRBD1 for D (6 bases). The CDR3 runs to 15 residues. V lost 0 bases and J lost 5, with 11 bases in between. Germline V gene data show CDR1 as LGHNA and CDR2 as YSLEER. The chain's CDR3 is CASSQEVGGYQPQHF. The CDR3 coding sequence is TGCGCCAGCAGCCAAGAGGTAGGGGGATATCAGCCCCAGCATTTT.

Of note for this clone: An end of the junction differs from the germline gene, which may be a read error. V usage is TRBV29-1 and J usage is TRBJ2-5; TRBD1 aligns across 9 bases. The CDR3 contains 15 residues. Germline values: CDR1 SQVTM, CDR2 ANQGSEA. As DNA, the CDR3 is TGCAGCGCTGAAGGGGACAGGGAGTACCAAGAGACCCAGTACTTC. It codes for CSAEGDREYQETQYF.

The gene calls are TRBV5-6 and TRBJ2-7; D perhaps matches TRBD1 (6 bases). This CDR3 region has 13 residues. Trimming stripped 2 bases from V and 5 bases from J, with 11 bases between. Germline CDR1 is SGHDT and CDR2 is YYEEEE. CDR3 amino acids: CASSLIRGNEQYF. The CDR3 DNA is TGTGCCAGCAGCTTAATCAGGGGCAACGAGCAGTACTTC.

The chain carries TRBV4-1 and TRBJ2-1; 10 bases align to TRBD2. J was trimmed by 4 bases and V by 4 bases; bases with no gene match: 7. Looked up from germline, CDR1 is MGHRA and CDR2 is YSYEKL. The CDR3 spans 16 residues. CDR3 DNA sequence: TGCGCCAGCAGCCCGGGGCTAGCGGGGGTATACAATGAGCAGTTCTTC. Residues: CASSPGLAGVYNEQFF.

CDR3: CASSVDLAGSVVYEQYF. The DNA for the CDR3 is TGTGCCAGCAGTGTTGATCTAGCGGGATCGGTAGTCTACGAGCAGTACTTC. This rearrangement joins TRBV6-1 to TRBJ2-7; 9 bases match TRBD2. CDR1 is MNHNS and CDR2 is SASEGT in the germline V gene. The J segment lost 3 bases and the V segment lost 4 bases, leaving 13 bases of the junction unmatched. There are 17 residues in the CDR3.

The chain is built from TRBV7-9 and TRBJ1-1; D unresolved. From germline, CDR1 is SEHNR and CDR2 FQNEAQ (reference sequence). The CDR3 runs to 13 residues. The ends were cut back, 5 bases at V and 6 bases at J, with 13 bases in the middle. CDR3 sequence: CASSLSRTAEAFF. In DNA, the CDR3 is TGTGCCAGCAGCCTATCCCGTACAGCTGAAGCTTTCTTT.

V is TRBV2 and J is TRBJ2-7; D not resolved. The CDR3 spans 11 residues. With 5 bases removed from V and 3 bases from J, the gap between germline ends came to 5 bases. Germline lookup yields CDR1 SNHLY and CDR2 FYNNEI. As DNA, the CDR3 is TGTGCCAGCAGTTCTGTCTACGAGCAGTACTTC. Translated, it gives CASSSVYEQYF.

The rearrangement links TRBV10-1 to TRBJ2-7; possibly TRBD2 for D (6 bases). CDR3 size: 13 residues. Germline lookup yields CDR1 WNHNN and CDR2 SYGVQD (reference sequence). V lost 10 bases and J lost 0, with 13 bases in between. The CDR3 coding sequence is TGCGCCACCTCCGGCGGGATCTCCTACGAGCAGTACTTC. Protein sequence: CATSGGISYEQYF.

This rearrangement joins TRBV5-4 to TRBJ2-4, with 7 bases aligning to TRBD1. Germline lookup yields CDR1 SGHNT and CDR2 YYREEE (reference sequence). The CDR3 is 13 residues long. J lost 8 bases, V lost 5 bases, and 7 bases had no gene match. CDR3 sequence (DNA): TGTGCCAGCAGTACAACAGGGGTAGACATTCAGTACTTC. Encoded protein: CASSTTGVDIQYF.

The chain employs TRBV4-1 and TRBJ2-7; maybe TRBD1 (5 bases). V dropped 0 bases and J dropped 3 bases, with 12 bases sitting between them. Germline assignment: CDR1 MGHRA and CDR2 YSYEKL. The CDR3 is 15 amino acids. The CDR3 DNA follows: TGCGCCAGCAGCCAAGACAGGGAAGCGAACTACGAGCAGTACTTC. This translates into CASSQDREANYEQYF.

The chain uses TRBV25-1 and TRBJ2-2; D possibly corresponds to TRBD1 (6 bases). The CDR3 has 14 residues. V shed 4 bases and J shed 4 bases, with 10 bases lying between them. Germline lookup yields CDR1 MGHDK and CDR2 SYGVNS. This CDR3 reads CASSGGHLTGELFF. In DNA form, the CDR3 reads TGTGCCAGCAGTGGGGGACACCTCACCGGGGAGCTGTTTTTT.

A single count supports this clone. The genes are TRBV28 and TRBJ2-3; 7 nucleotides match TRBD2. V shed 6 bases and J 2 bases; nucleotides not matched to a gene: 14. This CDR3 has 17 residues. Germline CDR1 and CDR2: MDHEN and SYDVKM. The CDR3 DNA sequence: TGTGCCAGCAGAGTATACGGGGGGTCCGTCGCCACAGATACGCAGTATTTT. The encoded protein is CASRVYGGSVATDTQYF. The variable domain in full, completed from reference TRBV28 and TRBJ2-3, reads DVKVTQSSRYLVKRTGEKVFLECVQDMDHENMFWYRQDPGLGLRLIYFSYDVKMKEKGDIPEGYSVSREKKERFSLILESASTNQTSMYLCASRVYGGSVATDTQYFGPGTRLTVL.

This chain joins TRBV9 and TRBJ1-4; a possible D gene is TRBD1 (5 bases). Germline loops: CDR1 SGDLS, CDR2 YYNGEE. This CDR3 is 12 amino acids long. Trimming removed 3 bases at V and 5 bases at J, with 5 bases between. The CDR3 region has the DNA TGTGCCAGCAGCGGACAGAATGAAAAACTGTTTTTT. This gives the protein CASSGQNEKLFF.

The chain couples TRBV18 to TRBJ1-1, with D uncertain. Trimming stripped 1 base from V and 1 base from J, with 10 bases between. CDR1 is KGHSH and CDR2 is LQKENI in the germline V gene. This CDR3 is 15 amino acids long. The DNA of the CDR3 is TGTGCCAGCTCACCACAGGAGGTGACGAACACTGAAGCTTTCTTT. Its translation: CASSPQEVTNTEAFF. Looking up the rest from reference TRBV18 and TRBJ1-1 gives the full variable domain: NAGVMQNPRHLVRRRGQEARLRCSPMKGHSHVYWYRQLPEEGLKFMVYLQKENIIDESGMPKERFSAEFPKEGPSILRIQQVVRGDSAAYFCASSPQEVTNTEAFFGQGTRLTVV.

V gene TRBV15 combines with J gene TRBJ2-5, with D perhaps matching TRBD2 (5 bases). The germline gives CDR1 LNHNV, CDR2 YYDKDF (reference sequence). V lost 11 bases to trimming and J lost 2 bases, with 15 bases between them. CDR3 length equals 13 residues. The CDR3 reads CALGQRWQETQYF. CDR3 nucleotides: TGTGCCTTAGGCCAGCGGTGGCAAGAGACCCAGTACTTC.

V is TRBV6-6 and J is TRBJ2-7; 14 nucleotides line up with TRBD2. Per the germline V gene, CDR1 is MNHNY and CDR2 is SVGAGI (reference sequence). V dropped 7 bases and J dropped 3; count of bases not matched to a gene: 5. The CDR3 length is 15 residues. The CDR3 DNA is TGTGCCAGCACCTCTGGGACTAGCGGGAGCTACGAGCAGTACTTC. Its translation: CASTSGTSGSYEQYF.

The rearrangement uses TRBV9 and TRBJ1-1, with D possibly being TRBD1 (5 bases). The CDR3 has 12 amino acids. V dropped 3 bases and J dropped 6 bases, with 9 bases sitting between them. Germline V CDR1 and CDR2: SGDLS, YYNGEE. The chain's CDR3 is CASSGGVAEAFF. The CDR3 DNA follows: TGTGCCAGCAGCGGGGGGGTCGCTGAAGCTTTCTTT.

The chain links TRBV6-5 to TRBJ1-5, with 8 bases lining up with TRBD1. The junction had 6 bases not matched to a gene; V was cut back by 6 bases and J by 5 bases. Germline CDR1 is MNHEY and CDR2 is SVGAGI. This CDR3 is 14 amino acids long. DNA for the CDR3: TGTGCCAGCAGAAGACAGGGGTTGGATCAGCCCCAGCATTTT. Translating gives CASRRQGLDQPQHF.

V usage is TRBV6-4 and J usage is TRBJ2-7, with TRBD1 as a possible D gene (6 bases). CDR1 MRHNA and CDR2 SNTAGT come from the germline V gene. This CDR3 spans 13 amino acids. The ends were cut back, 3 bases at V and 5 bases at J, with 11 bases in the middle. CDR3 DNA sequence: TGTGCCAGCAGTGAGGGGGCAGGACACGAGCAGTACTTC. Amino acid sequence: CASSEGAGHEQYF.

The chain links TRBV30 to TRBJ2-6, with D tentatively TRBD2 (5 bases). The CDR3 runs to 14 residues. V dropped 0 bases and J dropped 4 bases, with 7 bases sitting between them. In germline, CDR1 is GTSNPN, CDR2 SVGIG (reference sequence). The CDR3 sequence is CAWSVREGANVLTF. The CDR3 region has the DNA TGTGCCTGGAGTGTACGGGAAGGGGCCAACGTCCTGACTTTC. Full variable domain (outside the CDR3, taken from reference TRBV30 and TRBJ2-6): SQTIHQWPATLVQPVGSPLSLECTVEGTSNPNLYWYRQAAGRGLQLLFYSVGIGQISSEVPQNLSASRPQDRQFILSSKKLLLSDSGFYLCAWSVREGANVLTFGAGSRLTVL.